This T cell receptor (beta chain) appears in the sequencing data of a study of Ad26.COV2.S vaccination and SARS-CoV-2 variants. Overall study findings and caveats: Vaccinated individuals (as opposed to placebo recipients) had higher spike-specific TCR breadth. The TCR breadth and depth analyses may have understated or missed part of the total T cell responses. Comparability of non-spike TCR breadth was observed across vaccine and placebo recipients. Following vaccination, spike-specific CD8+ and CD4+ T cell responses reportedly exhibited substantial breadth.

In this sample, this clone turned up a few times. The antigen is not known. Some clones are missing from TCRdb's copy, which holds only in-frame ones; the method was immunoSEQ multiplex PCR. Of 150,000 to 200,000 clones detected, approximately 90% appear once; the ten largest clones hold about 5.5%. The receptor was derived from a human donor who had recovered from COVID-19. Sequences were derived from peripheral blood, sampled after recovery from COVID-19.

The CDR3 region has the DNA TGTGCCAGCAGTCTCAGCGGGAGCTCCCAAGAGACCCAGTACTTC. Protein: CASSLSGSSQETQYF. V gene TRBV6-5 combines with J gene TRBJ2-5; 8 nucleotides agree with TRBD2. There are 15 residues in the CDR3. V gave up 5 bases and J gave up 1 base; unmatched junction bases: 6. CDR1 is MNHEY and CDR2 is SVGAGI in the germline V gene.